This T cell receptor (beta chain) comes out of a study of T cell responses to AZD1222 COVID-19 vaccine. Pooled samples include second doses given at about 4 or 12 weeks. As concerns this clone: Its antigen is undetermined.

CDR3 size: 12 residues. The germline CDR1 and CDR2 sequences are GTSNPN and SVGIG (reference sequence). Trimming took 7 bases from V and 8 from J, leaving 14 bases between them. Measured with immunoSEQ multiplex PCR; TCRdb has only the in-frame clones, and not every one. The sample lists about 140,000 clones; about 90% were seen once. The study's findings and limits: Only six or seven AZD1222 recipients tested seropositive at baseline.

The chain uses TRBV30 and TRBJ1-4; the D gene is possibly TRBD1 (5 bases). The receptor was isolated from an adult who received the AZD1222 COVID-19 vaccine. Here the sequenced sample was peripheral blood, taken 28 days after the second AZD1222 dose. Here the CDR3 DNA reads TGTGCCTCCCGCGGGGCAGGGGAAAAACTGTTTTTT. This translates into CASRGAGEKLFF.